A selection of T cell receptor beta chains follows, all from one sample in a study of T-cell memory formation after mild COVID-19. TCRdb re-called the 5' RACE reads through MiXCR, storing one row per CDR3 protein. The table has hundreds of thousands of distinct CDR3 sequences, roughly a fifth seen once. Sequenced material: PBMCs or a T cell subset sorted from them (not recorded which). These receptors all stem from an adult woman who had mild COVID-19 (a few samples of this study predate the infection). Cell type and time point are not known. Each CDR3 is given without its conserved first and last residue. The size field is filled for only some rows; it gives once, few, many or a size class.

clone_size,v_call,cdr3_aa
few,TRBV20-1,SARARLSYEQY
few,TRBV5-6,ASSYGTPTYEQY
few,TRBV6-6,ASSETDWYTEAF
-,TRBV12-3/TRBV12-4,ASSMRKGGNTIY
few,TRBV9,ASSPEGGDYGYT
-,TRBV7-8,ASSLVSGENTEAF
few,TRBV29-1,SVEPDRGYEQY
-,TRBV15,ATRGGSWPYNEQF
once,TRBV5-5,ASSLLREGPAGETQY
-,TRBV3-1,ASSQGTGQETYNEQF
-,TRBV7-2,AGVAGSAGVSSYNEQF
few,TRBV23-1,ASSHPEDSSINEQF
-,TRBV19,ASSIYGNSGTLNTEAF
few,TRBV6-6,ASSYGQQLIKNTEAF
-,TRBV4-3,ASSQGVAGGGTGELF
-,TRBV24-1,ATSDFAGLTNEQF
-,TRBV15,ATSPTLSGTEAF
-,TRBV7-9,ASSLVVTVVRGYT
-,TRBV6-5,ASRPLGGGTDTQY
few,TRBV19,ASSIGRHTEAF
-,TRBV25-1,ASSELGQQHNQPQH
few,TRBV2,ASSEAVTYEQY
-,TRBV12-3/TRBV12-4,ASSFANVEAF
-,TRBV4-2,ASSQDVRDVYGYT
-,TRBV9,ASSPQRLSGGPVFSDTQY
-,TRBV28,ASENAYEQY
many,TRBV5-1,ASSLGAAYEQY
-,TRBV7-6,ASSYGTSGSTDIQY
-,TRBV24-1,ATSDQTASYGYT
-,TRBV5-6,ASSYARMAAGVGRNEQF
-,TRBV5-1,ASTRTRPSGGSTDTQY
-,TRBV11-3,ASSSTGTPGETGELF
many,TRBV7-3,ASSLLMNTEAF
few,TRBV29-1,SVEELAGGRNEQY
-,TRBV27,ASRNRDSTMEQY
-,TRBV24-1,ATSDHGQPYGYT
few,TRBV5-5,ASSLFEGLGYEQY